This TCR beta chain was obtained from a study of T cells after yellow fever vaccination. Study as a whole: For low cell numbers, libraries were made with SMART-Seq v4 Ultra Low Input.

A process of 5'RACE template switching, which added a universal primer site and UMIs, was used to make TCR cDNA. TCRdb analysed the 5' RACE reads with MiXCR anew, one entry per CDR3 protein. The table shows some 240,000 distinct CDR3 sequences, with 3% to 4% occurring only once. The study's findings and limits: Overall, a small share of clonotypes was seen in both CD4 and CD8 compartments. Most clones from primary vaccination were detected again post-booster (around 95% CD4, around 90% CD8).

Germline values: CDR1 MNHEY, CDR2 SVGAGI. The V gene lost 5 bases and the J gene lost 11 bases, with 22 bases spanning the gap. The CDR3 is made up of 15 amino acids. This clonotype appeared many times. What it binds is not known. The sequence was obtained from a man between 18 and 29 years old who received the YFV17D yellow fever vaccine. The sequenced sample was CD4+ T cells sorted from PBMCs, obtained 10 days after the yellow fever booster vaccination. J is TRBJ1-3 and V is TRBV6-5, with D unresolved. In DNA, the CDR3 is TGTGCCAGCAGTCCCCATGGAGTGAGGCCGGACGCCATATATTTT. It codes for CASSPHGVRPDAIYF.